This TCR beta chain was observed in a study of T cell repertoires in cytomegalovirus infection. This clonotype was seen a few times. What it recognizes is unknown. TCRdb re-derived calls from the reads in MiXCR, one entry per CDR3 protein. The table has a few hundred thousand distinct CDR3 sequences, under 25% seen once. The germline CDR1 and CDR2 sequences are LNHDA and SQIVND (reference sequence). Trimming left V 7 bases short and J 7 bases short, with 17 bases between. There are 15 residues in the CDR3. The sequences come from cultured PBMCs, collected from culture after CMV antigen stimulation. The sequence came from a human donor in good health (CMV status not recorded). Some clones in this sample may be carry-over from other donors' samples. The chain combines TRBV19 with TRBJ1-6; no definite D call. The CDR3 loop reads CASNAVAAGNSPLHF. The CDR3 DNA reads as TGTGCCAGTAACGCGGTGGCGGCGGGGAATTCACCCCTCCACTTT.